These T cell receptor beta chains were read from a single sample in a study of cytotoxic CD8 clonotypes in ibrutinib-treated CLL. The protocol was immunoSEQ multiplex PCR, while the TCRdb copy is restricted to in-frame clones and leaves out a portion. The sample contains more than 35,000 clones, 71% of which appear only once. Sequences were derived from PBMCs, sampled at disease progression, from a patient treated with ibrutinib. These receptors were taken from a human donor with chronic lymphocytic leukemia. Each CDR3 is given with its conserved first and last residue. Each record gives: D gene, J gene, V gene, clone size, CDR3 protein, CDR3 DNA. The D gene is left open where the match is weak. For some rows the clone size is stated as once, few or many, or as a class when expanded; others skip it.

>NA|TRBJ1-1|TRBV11-2|once
CASSLDMTTTGNTEAFF
TGTGCCAGCAGCTTAGATATGACAACCACGGGGAACACTGAAGCTTTCTTT
>NA|TRBJ2-7|TRBV29-1|NA
CSVGSRDKDEQYF
TGCAGCGTTGGTTCAAGGGACAAGGACGAGCAGTACTTC
>NA|TRBJ2-3|TRBV20-1|NA
CSARVGDTQYF
TGCAGTGCTAGAGTGGGGGATACGCAGTATTTT
>NA|TRBJ1-2|TRBV19|NA
CASTPRFKDGYTF
TGTGCCAGTACACCCAGGTTTAAAGATGGCTACACCTTC
>NA|TRBJ2-7|TRBV7-9|NA
CASSRTNYEQYF
TGTGCCAGCAGCCGGACAAACTACGAGCAGTACTTC
>NA|TRBJ1-3|TRBV11-2|NA
CASSIDGGSGNTIYF
TGTGCCAGCAGCATCGACGGCGGCTCTGGAAACACCATATATTTT
>NA|TRBJ1-5|TRBV10-3|NA
CAISGRDTRPNQPQHF
TGTGCCATCAGTGGACGGGACACGAGGCCCAATCAGCCCCAGCATTTT
>NA|TRBJ2-1|TRBV7-9|NA
CASSRDTRSGNEQFF
TGTGCCAGCAGCAGGGACACTCGTTCGGGCAATGAGCAGTTCTTC
>NA|TRBJ2-6|TRBV27|NA
CASSPDSTGANVLTF
TGTGCCAGCAGCCCAGACAGCACTGGGGCCAACGTCCTGACTTTC
>NA|TRBJ2-1|TRBV16|few
CASSQGAGYNEQFF
TGTGCCAGCAGCCAGGGGGCGGGGTACAATGAGCAGTTCTTC
>TRBD1|TRBJ1-4|TRBV6-6|many
CASRPTGGNEKLFF
TGTGCCAGCAGGCCCACAGGGGGGAATGAAAAACTGTTTTTT
>NA|TRBJ2-6|TRBV10-3|NA
CAISDSGLGANVLTF
TGTGCCATCAGTGATTCGGGGCTCGGGGCCAACGTCCTGACTTTC
>NA|TRBJ2-3|TRBV11-3|NA
CASSFTVGADTQYF
TGTGCCAGCAGCTTCACGGTCGGAGCAGATACGCAGTATTTT
>TRBD2|TRBJ2-7|TRBV28|few
CASGKSGDPYEQYF
TGTGCCAGCGGGAAAAGCGGGGACCCCTACGAGCAGTACTTC
>NA|TRBJ2-5|TRBV6-4|NA
CASSYQPGETQYF
TGTGCCAGCAGTTACCAGCCAGGAGAGACCCAGTACTTC
>NA|TRBJ2-1|TRBV5-1|NA
CASSSTLGGASYNEQFF
TGCGCCAGCAGCTCTACCCTGGGGGGGGCATCCTACAATGAGCAGTTCTTC
>TRBD1|TRBJ1-2|TRBV13|once
CASSLVTPGGGYTF
TGTGCCAGCAGCTTAGTAACCCCAGGGGGTGGCTACACCTTC
>NA|TRBJ1-1|TRBV7-9|many
CASSSPPRVPNPEAFF
TGTGCCAGCAGCTCGCCCCCCCGTGTCCCGAACCCTGAAGCTTTCTTT
>TRBD2|TRBJ2-3|TRBV11-3|NA
CASSSGTSGVLGADTQYF
TGTGCCAGCAGCTCCGGGACTAGCGGGGTGTTGGGCGCAGATACGCAGTATTTT
>TRBD1|TRBJ1-6|TRBV6-1|NA
CASGEGARAPLHF
TGTGCTTCTGGGGAGGGGGCAAGGGCACCCCTCCACTTT
>TRBD2|TRBJ2-5|TRBV19|few
CASSISVAGILQETQYF
TGTGCCAGTAGTATTTCCGTAGCGGGGATATTACAAGAGACCCAGTACTTC
>NA|TRBJ2-2|TRBV4-2|once
CASSQDSGGIGGTGELFF
TGTGCCAGCAGCCAAGATTCTGGCGGAATTGGGGGAACCGGGGAGCTGTTTTTT
>TRBD1|TRBJ1-2|TRBV7-9|few
CASSLERTGSSGYTF
TGTGCCAGCAGCCTAGAGAGGACAGGGTCGTCTGGCTACACCTTC
>NA|TRBJ2-2|TRBV6-4|NA
CASSDSWGTNTGELFF
TGTGCCAGCAGTGACTCATGGGGGACGAACACCGGGGAGCTGTTTTTT
>NA|TRBJ2-3|TRBV2|NA
CASSEQTYTQYF
TGTGCCAGCAGTGAACAAACCTATACGCAGTATTTT
>TRBD2|TRBJ2-5|TRBV4-2|NA
CASSLPGLAGQETQYF
TGTGCCAGCAGCCTCCCCGGACTAGCGGGGCAAGAGACCCAGTACTTC
>NA|TRBJ2-7|TRBV14|NA
CASSPTQSYEQYF
TGTGCCAGCAGCCCCACGCAGAGCTACGAGCAGTACTTC
>NA|TRBJ1-1|TRBV4-1|NA
CASSQRPTGLGTEAFF
TGCGCCAGCAGCCAGAGACCCACAGGGTTGGGCACTGAAGCTTTCTTT
>TRBD2|TRBJ2-3|TRBV5-1|NA
CASRTSGTSTDTQYF
TGCGCCAGCAGGACTAGCGGCACTAGCACAGATACGCAGTATTTT
>NA|TRBJ1-2|TRBV19|once
CASSITSRVRWDGYTF
TGTGCCAGTAGTATAACGTCCCGGGTCAGGTGGGATGGCTACACCTTC
>NA|TRBJ1-6|TRBV19|once
CASSISASSYNSPLHF
TGTGCCAGTAGTATATCTGCGAGCTCCTATAATTCACCCCTCCACTTT
>NA|TRBJ1-1|TRBV6-1|NA
CASSPLRRANTEAFF
TGTGCCAGCAGCCCGTTGCGAAGGGCGAACACTGAAGCTTTCTTT
>NA|TRBJ2-3|TRBV29-1|few
CSPRIGSDTQYF
TGCAGCCCCCGTATAGGGTCAGATACGCAGTATTTT
>NA|TRBJ2-3|TRBV5-4|NA
CASTSSQSTQYF
TGTGCCAGCACCTCATCGCAGTCAACGCAGTATTTT
>TRBD2|TRBJ2-5|TRBV5-4|medium-sized
CASSLVLAGQETQYF
TGTGCCAGCAGCTTGGTTTTAGCGGGACAAGAGACCCAGTACTTC
>NA|TRBJ2-7|TRBV2|NA
CASSSGTSSYEQYF
TGTGCCAGCAGTTCCGGGACAAGCTCCTACGAGCAGTACTTC
>NA|TRBJ1-1|TRBV5-1|NA
CASSFNMNTEAFF
TGCGCCAGCAGCTTCAACATGAACACTGAAGCTTTCTTT
>NA|TRBJ2-1|TRBV15|NA
CATSRDAAGLKFF
TGTGCCACCAGCAGAGATGCGGCAGGCCTAAAGTTCTTC
>NA|TRBJ2-3|TRBV5-6|NA
CASSLRLAVDTQYF
TGTGCCAGCAGCTTGCGGCTAGCCGTTGATACGCAGTATTTT
>NA|TRBJ2-7|TRBV6-1|NA
CASSSSGTGSYEQYF
TGTGCCAGCAGTTCATCCGGGACGGGCTCCTACGAGCAGTACTTC
>NA|TRBJ2-1|TRBV2|NA
CASSNRGNNEQFF
TGTGCCAGCAGCAATAGAGGTAACAATGAGCAGTTCTTC
>NA|TRBJ1-4|TRBV27|NA
CASSYDRRNEKLFF
TGTGCCAGCAGTTACGACAGGCGTAATGAAAAACTGTTTTTT
>TRBD2|TRBJ2-3|TRBV29-1|NA
CSVQESLAGGSSTDTQYF
TGCAGCGTCCAAGAGTCCCTAGCGGGGGGCTCTAGCACAGATACGCAGTATTTT